These T cell receptor beta chains were read from a single sample in a study of graft-versus-host responses after intestinal transplantation. Their antigens are not known. Clones were read by immunoSEQ multiplex PCR, and TCRdb kept only the in-frame ones, dropping some. The sample lists 86,000 or so clones; 75% to 95% were seen once. The specimen was unstimulated CD8+ T cells sorted from spleen or lymph node cells, collected before intestinal transplant. These receptors were collected from a human donor who received an intestinal transplant. Each CDR3 is given with its conserved first and last residue. The D gene is left open where the match is weak. Some rows mark clone size as missing; the rest say once, few, many or name a class of expanded clone.

CDR3,DNA,D,size,V,J
CSVVGAGDSPLHF,TGCAGCGTTGTAGGGGCAGGAGATTCACCCCTCCACTTT,-,-,TRBV29-1,TRBJ1-6
CASSSTDTQYF,TGTGCCAGCAGCTCCACAGATACGCAGTATTTT,-,-,TRBV5-6,TRBJ2-3
CASSYSKRDEQYF,TGTGCCAGCAGTTACTCGAAAAGGGACGAGCAGTACTTC,-,once,TRBV6-6,TRBJ2-7
CASSELSYGYTF,TGTGCCAGCAGCGAGCTGTCCTATGGCTACACCTTC,-,few,TRBV7-2,TRBJ1-2
CASSLMTGLNQPQHF,TGTGCCAGCAGTTTAATGACAGGCCTCAATCAGCCCCAGCATTTT,-,-,TRBV27,TRBJ1-5
CSAYQRVYTF,TGCAGTGCTTACCAAAGGGTCTACACCTTC,-,-,TRBV20-1,TRBJ1-2
CASSSPSGGDTDTQYF,TGTGCCAGCAGCTCCCCCAGCGGGGGAGACACAGATACGCAGTATTTT,TRBD2,-,TRBV13,TRBJ2-3
CASSQDDRGFYGYTF,TGTGCCAGCAGCCAAGACGACAGGGGCTTCTATGGCTACACCTTC,TRBD1,-,TRBV14,TRBJ1-2
CASSLIGVGNTEAFF,TGTGCCAGCAGCTTAATTGGGGTGGGGAACACTGAAGCTTTCTTT,-,-,TRBV7-9,TRBJ1-1
CASSLAGRRGAGEQFF,TGTGCCAGCAGCTTGGCGGGCCGGCGGGGGGCCGGTGAGCAGTTCTTC,TRBD2,-,TRBV5-6,TRBJ2-1
CASSGSLLENYGYTF,TGTGCCAGCAGTGGGTCACTCCTGGAAAACTATGGCTACACCTTC,-,-,TRBV2,TRBJ1-2
CASSRGPTPSETQYF,TGTGCCAGCAGCCGGGGACCGACCCCGTCAGAGACCCAGTACTTC,-,-,TRBV9,TRBJ2-5
CASSRTRLGGRLSYEQYF,TGTGCCAGCAGCCGAACACGATTGGGGGGTAGACTCTCCTACGAGCAGTACTTC,-,-,TRBV5-5,TRBJ2-7
CASGLDGVGFNEAFF,TGTGCTAGTGGTTTGGATGGAGTAGGGTTTAACGAAGCTTTCTTT,-,-,TRBV12-5,TRBJ1-1
CASSMGWGKFQDEQFF,TGTGCCAGTAGTATGGGGTGGGGTAAATTCCAGGATGAGCAGTTCTTC,-,-,TRBV19,TRBJ2-1
CASSLYAGVGYGYTF,TGTGCCAGCAGCTTATACGCAGGGGTTGGCTATGGCTACACCTTC,-,-,TRBV7-9,TRBJ1-2
CASSQDLMWTEYNEQFF,TGCGCCAGCAGCCAAGATCTTATGTGGACGGAGTACAATGAGCAGTTCTTC,-,-,TRBV4-1,TRBJ2-1
CASSYGYYGYTF,TGTGCCAGCAGTTACGGGTACTATGGCTACACCTTC,-,-,TRBV6-5,TRBJ1-2
CASSTGSYEQYF,TGTGCCAGCAGCACAGGGTCCTACGAGCAGTACTTC,-,-,TRBV27,TRBJ2-7
CASSEIQGIYEQYF,TGTGCCAGCAGTGAAATACAGGGGATTTACGAGCAGTACTTC,TRBD1,-,TRBV6-1,TRBJ2-7
CASSYFSGSVYEQYF,TGTGCCAGCAGTTACTTTAGCGGGAGTGTCTACGAGCAGTACTTC,TRBD2,-,TRBV6-5,TRBJ2-7
CASSGRLASSLNEQFF,TGTGCCAGCAGCGGGAGGCTAGCGAGTTCCCTTAATGAGCAGTTCTTC,TRBD2,-,TRBV2,TRBJ2-1
CASSFRPVGYTF,TGTGCCAGCAGCTTCAGACCGGTGGGCTACACCTTC,-,-,TRBV7-9,TRBJ1-2
CASSAGTGGKLWNTEAFF,TGTGCCAGCAGCGCTGGGACAGGGGGAAAATTATGGAACACTGAAGCTTTCTTT,TRBD1,-,TRBV7-6,TRBJ1-1
CASSPDRAKNIQYF,TGTGCCAGCAGTCCGGACAGGGCCAAAAACATTCAGTACTTC,TRBD1,-,TRBV7-2,TRBJ2-4
CASSFDWASGRYEQFF,TGTGCCAGCAGTTTTGACTGGGCTAGCGGGAGATATGAGCAGTTCTTC,TRBD2,-,TRBV28,TRBJ2-1
CASGSGTGPKRQYF,TGTGCCAGCGGATCCGGGACAGGACCGAAGAGGCAGTACTTC,TRBD1,-,TRBV6-5,TRBJ2-7
CASSYSGPYEQYF,TGTGCCAGCAGTTACTCGGGTCCCTACGAGCAGTACTTC,-,-,TRBV6-5,TRBJ2-7
CASKGTGGNTGELFF,TGTGCCAGCAAGGGGACAGGGGGTAACACCGGGGAGCTGTTTTTT,TRBD1,-,TRBV13,TRBJ2-2
CASSLPLAGYEQYF,TGTGCCAGCAGTTTGCCCCTGGCCGGCTACGAGCAGTACTTC,-,-,TRBV7-9,TRBJ2-7
CASSQESVIYEQYF,TGTGCCAGCAGCCAAGAAAGCGTAATCTACGAGCAGTACTTC,-,-,TRBV4-2,TRBJ2-7
CASSLGPPGSSNQPQHF,TGTGCCAGCAGCTTAGGCCCTCCAGGGTCTAGCAATCAGCCCCAGCATTTT,-,-,TRBV7-6,TRBJ1-5
CASSALSGVLSYEQYF,TGTGCCAGCAGCGCCCTCTCGGGAGTCCTTAGCTACGAGCAGTACTTC,-,-,TRBV11-2,TRBJ2-7
CASSQVGRAGLRYF,TGCGCCAGCAGCCAAGTAGGGCGGGCAGGACTACGGTACTTC,-,-,TRBV4-1,TRBJ2-7
CASSLAWKPNEKLFF,TGCGCCAGCAGCTTGGCGTGGAAGCCTAATGAAAAACTGTTTTTT,-,-,TRBV5-1,TRBJ1-4
CASPGSSYEQYF,TGTGCCAGCCCCGGCTCCTCCTACGAGCAGTACTTC,-,-,TRBV6-5,TRBJ2-7
CASLLDGTGKANSYNEQFF,TGTGCCAGTCTCCTGGATGGAACAGGGAAGGCGAACTCCTACAATGAGCAGTTCTTC,-,-,TRBV27,TRBJ2-1
CASSLVAYNEQFF,TGTGCCAGCAGCTTAGTAGCGTACAATGAGCAGTTCTTC,-,-,TRBV13,TRBJ2-1
CASRTTGGNQPQHF,TGTGCCAGCAGAACTACAGGCGGCAATCAGCCCCAGCATTTT,-,-,TRBV27,TRBJ1-5
CASSPGLAREAYEQYF,TGTGCCAGCAGCCCAGGACTAGCGCGGGAAGCCTACGAGCAGTACTTC,TRBD2,-,TRBV6-6,TRBJ2-7
CASSLKRGNTGELFF,TGCGCCAGCAGTCTTAAGCGGGGAAACACCGGGGAGCTGTTTTTT,TRBD2,-,TRBV23-1,TRBJ2-2
CASSFLAGGQEDTQYF,TGTGCCAGCAGCTTCCTAGCGGGGGGGCAGGAAGATACGCAGTATTTT,TRBD2,-,TRBV13,TRBJ2-3
CATSGGRGGNQPQHF,TGTGCCACCAGCGGTGGCAGGGGAGGCAATCAGCCCCAGCATTTT,-,-,TRBV15,TRBJ1-5
CASSYAGDATDTQYF,TGTGCCAGCAGTTACGCGGGGGACGCCACAGATACGCAGTATTTT,TRBD2,-,TRBV6-5,TRBJ2-3
CASSWGQGADEQYF,TGTGCCAGCAGCTGGGGACAGGGGGCAGACGAGCAGTACTTC,TRBD1,-,TRBV2,TRBJ2-7
CSVEGVNKGSYNEQFF,TGCAGCGTTGAAGGCGTAAACAAGGGCTCCTACAATGAGCAGTTCTTC,-,-,TRBV29-1,TRBJ2-1
CASSYVTGTEAFF,TGTGCCAGCAGCTACGTGACAGGCACTGAAGCTTTCTTT,-,-,TRBV11-3,TRBJ1-1
CASSLAGDTYEQYF,TGTGCCAGCAGCTTAGCGGGGGATACCTACGAGCAGTACTTC,-,-,TRBV11-2,TRBJ2-7
CASSLWALAGGFNEQFF,TGTGCCAGCAGCCTTTGGGCCCTAGCGGGGGGTTTCAATGAGCAGTTCTTC,TRBD2,-,TRBV7-6,TRBJ2-1
CASRLGVAGVFF,TGTGCCAGCAGACTAGGCGTAGCGGGGGTTTTCTTC,TRBD2,-,TRBV7-9,TRBJ2-1